The clone carrying this TCR beta chain was counted many times. The antigen is not known. These data come from a study of breast tumors, draining lymph nodes, adjacent tissues. Whole-study findings and limits: Tumor T cell lymph node origin was a supported hypothesis, not proven. The data were judged consistent with most tumor T cells coming from lymph node and expanding in tumor. Compared with basal-like, luminal-like tumors shared significantly more repertoire with nontumor tissue.

TCRdb reanalysed the multiplex PCR reads using MiXCR and keeps one entry per CDR3 protein. The sample lists around 250,000 distinct CDR3 sequences; less than 45% were seen once. Samples came from axillary lymph nodes draining the breast cancer. CDR1 and CDR2 from the germline V gene are DFQATT and SNEGSKA (reference sequence). The CDR3 sequence is 14 residues long. V lost 0 bases and J lost 8; bases outside the gene matches: 5. The rearrangement uses TRBV20-1 and TRBJ1-4; 8 positions match TRBD1. The sample was axillary lymph node tissue. This sequence was found in a female donor with breast cancer. Some clones in this sample may be carry-over from other donors' samples. CDR3 in DNA: TGCAGTGCTAGAGATTTTGGACAGGGCGAAAAACTGTTTTTT. Translated, it gives CSARDFGQGEKLFF.